This T cell receptor (beta chain) was captured by sequencing in a study of Graves' ophthalmopathy and Graves' hyperthyroidism. Looking at the study overall: Hyperthyroidism was considered stable when no ophthalmopathy appeared within 18 months of follow-up. General study results and limits: Most clonotypes expanded in thyroid above 0.001 frequency were present in blood too. The 13-signature model separated ophthalmopathy from stable hyperthyroidism at 85% to 90% sensitivity and 80% to 84% specificity.

As the template, RNA transcripts were used to amplify TCR beta CDR3 regions. RT-PCR with HTBI primers came first, then second-round multiplex PCR. TCRdb redid the calling of the multiplex PCR reads with MiXCR, one entry per CDR3 protein. Found here are about 1.1 million distinct CDR3 sequences, around a third of them singletons; the top ten hold 11%. The diagnosis combined clinical symptoms, thyroxine, TRAb, thyroid ultrasound and orbital computed tomography scans. The CDR3 runs 12 residues. The V end was cut by 11 bases, the J end by 9 bases, with 14 bases between. CDR1 is LNHNV, CDR2 YYDKDF, per germline (reference sequence). This clonotype was detected ten times or more. Antigen: not known.

The sample taken for sequencing was peripheral blood or thyroid tissue (not recorded which). This sequence joins TRBV15 and TRBJ1-6; maybe TRBD1 (5 bases). The clonotype comes from an adult man with Graves' hyperthyroidism. CDR3 sequence: CAAASGSSPLHF. The CDR3 nucleotides are TGTGCCGCCGCGTCAGGGTCTTCACCCCTCCACTTT.